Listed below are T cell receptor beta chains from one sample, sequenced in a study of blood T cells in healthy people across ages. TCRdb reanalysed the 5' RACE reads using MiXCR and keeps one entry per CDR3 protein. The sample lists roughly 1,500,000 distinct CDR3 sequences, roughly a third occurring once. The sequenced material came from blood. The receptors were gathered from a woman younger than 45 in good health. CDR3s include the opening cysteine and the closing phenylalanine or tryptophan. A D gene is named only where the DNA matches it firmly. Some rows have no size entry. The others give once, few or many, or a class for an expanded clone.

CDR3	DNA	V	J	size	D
CATSVSPGSLNTEAFF	TGTGCCACCAGTGTCTCCCCCGGGAGTCTGAACACTGAAGCTTTCTTT	TRBV24-1	TRBJ1-1	once	NA
CASSLGLVEQFF	TGTGCCAGCAGTTTAGGACTAGTTGAGCAGTTCTTC	TRBV12-3/TRBV12-4	TRBJ2-1	few	NA
CASRDKEGNTEAFF	TGTGCCAGCAGAGACAAGGAGGGGAACACTGAAGCTTTCTTT	TRBV25-1	TRBJ1-1	NA	NA
CASSPKTGAYNYGYTF	TGTGCCAGCAGCCCAAAGACAGGGGCGTACAACTATGGCTACACCTTC	TRBV7-6	TRBJ1-2	few	TRBD1
CASSRGTDGYTF	TGTGCCAGCAGCCGAGGAACGGACGGCTACACCTTC	TRBV4-2	TRBJ1-2	NA	NA
CASSYEAYTDTQYF	TGTGCCAGCAGTTACGAGGCTTACACAGATACGCAGTATTTT	TRBV6-6	TRBJ2-3	few	NA
CSVWREKGEGTF	TGCAGCGTTTGGAGGGAGAAGGGGGAAGGCACCTTC	TRBV29-1	TRBJ1-2	many	NA
CASSPGVVPEPYEQYF	TGTGCCAGCAGCCCCGGGGTAGTACCCGAACCATACGAGCAGTACTTC	TRBV7-8	TRBJ2-7	NA	NA
CASRNPGQLANYGYTF	TGTGCCAGCAGGAACCCAGGACAGCTGGCTAACTATGGCTACACCTTC	TRBV6-1	TRBJ1-2	NA	NA
CASSLADGRAATYEQYF	TGTGCCAGCAGCTTGGCCGACGGGAGGGCCGCAACCTACGAGCAGTACTTC	TRBV5-6	TRBJ2-7	NA	TRBD2
CSAKGGPYNEQFF	TGCAGTGCTAAGGGGGGTCCCTACAATGAGCAGTTCTTC	TRBV20-1	TRBJ2-1	few	NA
CSARRSDRPQYF	TGCAGTGCTAGGCGTAGCGATCGTCCGCAGTACTTC	TRBV20-1	TRBJ2-4	few	NA
CASSFMGSDTEAFF	TGTGCCAGCAGTTTCATGGGTAGCGACACTGAAGCTTTCTTT	TRBV12-3/TRBV12-4	TRBJ1-1	NA	NA
CASSHLSSTDTQYF	TGTGCCAGCAGCCATCTTTCTAGCACAGATACGCAGTATTTT	TRBV5-5	TRBJ2-3	NA	NA
CASSSTGGVQPQHF	TGTGCCAGCAGCTCCACAGGGGGCGTTCAGCCCCAGCATTTT	TRBV28	TRBJ1-5	NA	TRBD1
CASSYDPLAGEETQYF	TGTGCCAGCAGTTACGATCCCCTAGCGGGGGAAGAGACCCAGTACTTC	TRBV6-2/TRBV6-3	TRBJ2-5	NA	TRBD2